The T cell receptor beta chain under discussion was sequenced for a study of blood T cell repertoires in COVID-19. Study information: Researchers got acute and convalescent COVID-19 samples from the United States, Italy and Spain. Sample material is recorded as cDNA or gDNA derived from T cells, B-cell-depleted T cells, or PBMCs.

Study processing details: The authors estimated nucleated cell counts from reference gene primer amplification. Clones were sequenced by immunoSEQ multiplex PCR, and TCRdb holds only the in-frame ones, with some missing. The DNA was the basis for D and trimming; V, J and clone size are from that table. The table includes tens of thousands of clones, over 75% detected once. From germline, CDR1 is MDHEN and CDR2 SYDVKM. The trim removed 8 bases at V and 4 bases at J, leaving 11 bases unmatched. The CDR3 covers 15 residues. The chain is built from TRBV28 and TRBJ2-7; 10 bases are a match to TRBD1. This TCR was recovered from a human donor in a cohort sampled during active COVID-19. Sequences were obtained from peripheral blood. CDR3 coding DNA: TGTGCCAGCCCTCCCCCGGGACAGGGGAAATACGAGCAGTACTTC. Protein sequence: CASPPPGQGKYEQYF.